This entry lists 16 T cell receptor beta chains sequenced from one sample in a study of T cells in Graves' hyperthyroidism and ophthalmopathy. Amplification targeted TCR beta CDR3 regions from RNA transcripts. Researchers ran a first-round RT-PCR on the TCR CDR3 using the HTBI primer set. TCRdb itself ran the multiplex PCR reads through MiXCR, one entry per CDR3 protein. The table lists a few hundred thousand distinct CDR3 sequences, 15% to 19% of them singletons. Sequences were obtained from blood. These receptors were taken from a woman aged 30 to 39 with Graves' hyperthyroidism.

This clonotype was observed a handful of times. The chain uses TRBV20-1 and TRBJ2-2; D unclear. The V gene lost 3 bases and the J gene lost 0 bases, with 5 bases spanning the gap. Germline assignment: CDR1 DFQATT and CDR2 SNEGSKA (reference sequence). The CDR3 covers 13 residues. Written as DNA, the CDR3 is TGCAGTGCTAGGTTAACGAACACCGGGGAGCTGTTTTTT. It specifies CSARLTNTGELFF.

This clonotype was recorded a few times. V usage is TRBV7-9 and J usage is TRBJ1-2; 8 bases fit TRBD1. Germline CDR1 is SEHNR and CDR2 is FQNEAQ (reference sequence). With V trimmed by 5 bases and J by 4 bases, 9 bases remained unmatched. CDR3 size: 15 residues. The CDR3 reads CASSPPGQETYGYTF. DNA for the CDR3: TGTGCCAGCAGCCCGCCGGGACAGGAGACCTATGGCTACACCTTC.

This clonotype was counted many times. This chain connects TRBV6-2 or TRBV6-3 to TRBJ2-3; D is unclear. The CDR3 is made up of 13 amino acids. V was shortened by 6 bases and J by 2 bases, with 9 bases between the two germline ends. Germline CDR1 MNHEY, CDR2 SVGEGT. CDR3 DNA sequence: TGTGCCAGCAGAAACCAAACCACAGATACGCAGTATTTT. It translates to CASRNQTTDTQYF.

This clonotype was counted a few times. The chain is built from TRBV20-1 and TRBJ2-5, with D unclear. Looked up from germline, CDR1 is DFQATT and CDR2 is SNEGSKA (reference sequence). The ends were cut back, 3 bases at V and 1 base at J, with 6 bases in the middle. This CDR3 has 12 residues. CDR3: CSASRSQETQYF. The CDR3 region has the DNA TGCAGTGCTAGCAGGAGCCAAGAGACCCAGTACTTC.

This clonotype was detected ten times or more. The chain uses TRBV11-2 and TRBJ2-7; no clear D gene. There are 14 residues in the CDR3. V was trimmed by 1 base and J by 3 bases, leaving 10 bases between them. Germline CDR1 and CDR2: SGHAT and FQNNGV. The CDR3 sequence: CASSLGGVVYEQYF. The CDR3 coding sequence is TGTGCCAGCAGCTTAGGAGGAGTAGTCTACGAGCAGTACTTC.

This clonotype was seen ten or more times. The chain carries TRBV30 and TRBJ1-3; no clear D. This CDR3 has 14 residues. The V gene's germline CDR1 is GTSNPN and CDR2 SVGIG (reference sequence). With 0 bases removed from V and 0 bases from J, the gap between germline ends came to 6 bases. The CDR3 here is CAWSVRSSGNTIYF. The CDR3 DNA follows: TGTGCCTGGAGTGTAAGGAGCTCTGGAAACACCATATATTTT.

This clonotype was recorded many times. This chain joins TRBV9 and TRBJ2-3; unclear D gene. Per the germline V gene, CDR1 is SGDLS and CDR2 is YYNGEE. The CDR3 has 14 residues. V was pared by 3 bases and J by 4 bases, with 12 bases between. The CDR3 sequence: CASSAPLEADTQYF. The DNA for the CDR3 is TGTGCCAGCAGCGCACCTTTAGAGGCAGATACGCAGTATTTT.

Ten or more counts support this clonotype. This chain links TRBV20-1 with TRBJ2-1; D possibly corresponds to TRBD2 (5 bases). Trimming pared 1 base from V and 5 bases from J, leaving 9 bases between. CDR1 and CDR2 from the germline V gene are DFQATT and SNEGSKA (reference sequence). This CDR3 spans 13 amino acids. The DNA of the CDR3 is TGCAGTGCTAGAGCGAGGGAAAACAATGAGCAGTTCTTC. Residues: CSARARENNEQFF.

This clonotype was found many times. This rearrangement joins TRBV5-5 to TRBJ2-3, with no clear D. Trimming cost V 4 bases and J 0 bases, with 12 bases left between them. From germline, CDR1 is SGHKS and CDR2 YYEKEE (reference sequence). This CDR3 contains 15 residues. The chain's CDR3 is CASSPLGASTDTQYF. The CDR3 region has the DNA TGTGCCAGCAGCCCCCTAGGTGCTAGCACAGATACGCAGTATTTT.

The DNA for the CDR3 is TGCAGTGCTAGTGAGACTATCGAGGCTGTAGATACGCAGTATTTT. Amino acids: CSASETIEAVDTQYF. The J gene is TRBJ2-3, the V gene TRBV20-1; TRBD2 might be the D (5 bases). Germline V gene data show CDR1 as DFQATT and CDR2 as SNEGSKA (reference sequence). CDR3 length equals 15 residues. V was shortened by 3 bases and J by 5 bases, with 18 bases between the two germline ends.

This clonotype showed up many times. This CDR3 is CASSTGTGLTEAFF. The CDR3 nucleotides are TGTGCCAGTTCTACCGGGACAGGGCTGACTGAAGCTTTCTTT. The chain uses TRBV19 and TRBJ1-1; 9 bases are a match to TRBD1. This CDR3 has 14 residues. Per germline, CDR1 LNHDA and CDR2 SQIVND (reference sequence). V dropped 8 bases and J dropped 5; count of bases not matched to a gene: 9. The full variable domain, completed using reference TRBV19 and TRBJ1-1, is DGGITQSPKYLFRKEGQNVTLSCEQNLNHDAMYWYRQDPGQGLRLIYYSQIVNDFQKGDIAEGYSVSREKKESFPLTVTSAQKNPTAFYLCASSTGTGLTEAFFGQGTRLTVV.

This clonotype has ten or more counts. The V and J genes are TRBV12-5 and TRBJ2-1; TRBD1 matches at 9 bases. Germline values: CDR1 LGHNT, CDR2 FRNRAP. CDR3 length equals 17 residues. Trimming at V came to 1 base and at J to 7 bases, leaving 11 bases not matched to a gene. Here the CDR3 DNA reads TGTGCTAGTGGTTTGGGGCGCGGGACAGGGCGGTTTAATGAGCAGTTCTTC. It specifies CASGLGRGTGRFNEQFF.

The chain is built from TRBV6-1 and TRBJ1-4, with a tentative D call TRBD1 (6 bases). CDR3 length equals 17 residues. Per the germline V gene, CDR1 is MNHNS and CDR2 is SASEGT. The ends were cut back, 6 bases at V and 7 bases at J, with 24 bases in the middle. The CDR3 here is CASSRRTESTFREKLFF. CDR3 DNA sequence: TGTGCCAGCAGCCGGAGGACAGAGTCTACTTTTCGTGAAAAACTGTTTTTT.

The V call is TRBV20-1, the J call TRBJ1-2; no firm D call. The germline V gene has CDR1 DFQATT and CDR2 SNEGSKA (reference sequence). Between the trimmed V and J ends, which lost 5 bases and 5 bases, there was a span of 12 bases. This CDR3 has 12 amino acids. CDR3 amino acids: CSAQSTTYGYTF. The CDR3 DNA is TGCAGTGCTCAGAGTACGACTTATGGCTACACCTTC.

The chain joins TRBV20-1 to TRBJ2-3, with 9 bases identical to TRBD2. Germline V gene sequence: CDR1 DFQATT, CDR2 SNEGSKA (reference sequence). This CDR3 is 18 amino acids long. The J segment lost 2 bases and the V segment lost 3 bases, leaving 15 bases of the junction unmatched. CDR3 protein: CSASKAAGGPGVTDTQYF. CDR3 bases: TGCAGTGCTAGTAAGGCGGCGGGAGGGCCGGGGGTCACAGATACGCAGTATTTT.

Many counts were recorded for this clonotype. The chain recombines TRBV7-8 with TRBJ2-5, with TRBD2 matching over 14 bases. The CDR3 is made up of 15 amino acids. With 4 bases clipped from V and 4 bases from J, the junction kept 2 bases outside the gene matches. CDR1 is SGHVS, CDR2 FQNEAQ, per germline. This chain's CDR3 is CASSSTSGRAETQYF. The CDR3 region has the DNA TGTGCCAGCAGCTCGACTAGCGGGAGGGCAGAGACCCAGTACTTC.